These T cell receptor beta chains were read from a single sample in a study of cytomegalovirus exposure and HLA in healthy donors. Libraries were prepared by immunoSEQ multiplex PCR; TCRdb keeps only in-frame clonotypes and omits some of them. The data hold 150,000 or so clones, with approximately 80% observed a single time. Material for sequencing was PBMCs. The receptors were sampled from a man aged 30 to 45 in good health and CMV-seropositive. Both conserved end residues are part of each CDR3.

v_call	j_call	cdr3_aa
TRBV27	TRBJ2-2	CASSFSSGSIGGELFF
TRBV19	TRBJ2-2	CASSIILAGRSGELFF
TRBV9	TRBJ1-3	CASSAGGDGNTIYF
TRBV4-3	TRBJ1-1	CASSQTGATEAFF
TRBV4-1	TRBJ1-6	CASSQSGVRNSPLHF
TRBV7-9	TRBJ2-5	CSSSSTGLRVQETQYF
TRBV7-2	TRBJ2-1	CASTGSSYNEQFF
TRBV13	TRBJ2-7	CAGSSRGHGPYEQYF
TRBV7-9	TRBJ2-3	CASSLSESEGDTQYF
TRBV5-1	TRBJ1-4	CASSGTGGLGEKLFF
TRBV28	TRBJ2-7	CASRQGGTEQYF
TRBV11-2	TRBJ1-1	CASSFGGMGHMNTEAFF
TRBV7-9	TRBJ2-7	CASSSIPGQGLNF
TRBV4-1	TRBJ2-2	CASSYFLADPNTGELFF
TRBV28	TRBJ2-7	CASIKSGRGRVHEQYF
TRBV28	TRBJ1-4	CASSTGTDYSTGGEKLFF
TRBV6-1	TRBJ2-7	CASSEPGTSEYEQYF
TRBV5-6	TRBJ2-7	CASFSQGGNEQYF
TRBV9	TRBJ2-7	CASSVAGGGFYEQYF
TRBV5-1	TRBJ2-7	CASSLALGPYEQYF
TRBV2	TRBJ1-5	CASSYYSGGVQPQHF
TRBV5-1	TRBJ1-5	CASSSGQGSNQPQHF
TRBV5-4	TRBJ1-3	CASSYGTTVSGNTIYF
TRBV27	NA	CASRKQATSYEQYF
TRBV12-5	TRBJ1-1	CASVLGTGTTEAFF
TRBV11-3	TRBJ2-7	CASRGRGDYEQYF
TRBV28	TRBJ1-2	CASSLLINYGYTF
TRBV5-1	TRBJ1-1	CASSRDRLTEAFF
TRBV7-2	TRBJ1-4	CASSLRAETNEKLFF
TRBV19	TRBJ1-3	CASSMFPAGSGNTIYF
TRBV5-1	TRBJ2-1	CASSLAQGYADEQFF
TRBV25-1	TRBJ2-7	CASSEYFREQYF
TRBV11-3	TRBJ2-1	CASSLRTSVGEQFF
TRBV12-5	TRBJ2-5	CASGLGGTETQYF
TRBV28	TRBJ1-2	CASSLRTLTYGYTF
TRBV5-1	TRBJ2-7	CASSLLREVGEQYF
TRBV5-1	TRBJ2-7	CASSQGTTGYEQYF
TRBV28	TRBJ1-2	CASSLATGGQAGYTF
TRBV19	TRBJ1-6	CASRKGATPNSPLHF
TRBV7-9	TRBJ1-2	CSSSIQGNYGYTF
TRBV5-1	TRBJ2-3	CASSLDRITDTQYF
TRBV27	TRBJ2-1	CASSLGAGASYNEQFF
TRBV27	TRBJ1-1	CASSSLDRGQGATEAFF
TRBV27	TRBJ2-3	CASSLYGTSGRATTDTQYF
TRBV4-1	TRBJ1-1	CASSQGTATGPEAFF
TRBV11-2	TRBJ2-1	CASSLGPSSGRAVEQFF
TRBV19	TRBJ2-3	CASRATAIAGGPDTQYF
TRBV6-6	TRBJ2-7	CASNGGTAYEQYF
TRBV7-2	TRBJ2-1	CASSLGLSLNEQFF
TRBV29-1	TRBJ2-7	CSVFAGHSYEQYF
TRBV19	TRBJ2-3	CASRLTNPSTDTQYF
TRBV28	TRBJ2-7	CASSLGGAFEQYF
TRBV6-1	TRBJ2-6	CASRAGGSGANVLTF